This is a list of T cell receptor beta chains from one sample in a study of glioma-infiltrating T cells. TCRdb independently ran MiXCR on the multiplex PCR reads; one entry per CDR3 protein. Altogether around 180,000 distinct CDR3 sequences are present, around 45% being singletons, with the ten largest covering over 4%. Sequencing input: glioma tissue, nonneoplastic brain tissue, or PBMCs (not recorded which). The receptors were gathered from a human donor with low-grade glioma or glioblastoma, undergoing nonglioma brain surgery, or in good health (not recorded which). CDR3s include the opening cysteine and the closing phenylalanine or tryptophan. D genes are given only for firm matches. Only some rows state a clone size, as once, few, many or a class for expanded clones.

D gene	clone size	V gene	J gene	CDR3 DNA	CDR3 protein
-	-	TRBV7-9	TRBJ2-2	TGTGCCAGCAGCTTCACTAGGGGGAGCGGGGAGCTGTTTTTT	CASSFTRGSGELFF
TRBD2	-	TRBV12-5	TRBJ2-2	TGTGCTAGTGGTTTGATTCTTTCGGTCGGGCTAGCGGGCCCCAGGCCGGGAAACACCGGGGAGCTGTTTTTT	CASGLILSVGLAGPRPGNTGELFF
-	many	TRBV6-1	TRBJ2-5	TGTGCCAGCAGTCCGCGGGTTCTAGAGACCCAGTACTTC	CASSPRVLETQYF
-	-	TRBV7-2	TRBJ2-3	TGTGCCAGCAGCTTAGGACAGGCGGGCTCTAGCACATATACGCAGTATTTT	CASSLGQAGSSTYTQYF
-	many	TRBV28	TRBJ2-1	TGTGCCAGCAGTCTAACCGAGCAGTTCTTC	CASSLTEQFF
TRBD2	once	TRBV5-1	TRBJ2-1	TGCGCCAGCAGCTTCCGGGAGGACGGGAATGAGCAGTTCTTC	CASSFREDGNEQFF
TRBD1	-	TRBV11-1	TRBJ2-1	TGTGCCAGCAGCAAAGGACAGGGGAGGTCCTACAATGAGCAGTTCTTC	CASSKGQGRSYNEQFF
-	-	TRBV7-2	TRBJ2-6	TGTGCCAGCAGCCACTGGACCCTCTCCGGCCCCTCTGGGGCCAACGTCCTGACTTTC	CASSHWTLSGPSGANVLTF
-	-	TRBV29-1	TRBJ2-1	TGCAGCCGCCAGGGGGGAAACAATGAGCAGTTCTTC	CSRQGGNNEQFF
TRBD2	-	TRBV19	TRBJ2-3	TGTGCCAGCGATAGCGGGAGAGTCCCTGGCGAGCAGTATTTT	CASDSGRVPGEQYF
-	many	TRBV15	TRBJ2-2	TGTGCCACCAGCAGGACAGACAACACCGGGGAGCTGTTTTTT	CATSRTDNTGELFF
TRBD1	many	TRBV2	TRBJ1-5	TGTGCCAGCAGTGAGACAGGGTATAGCAATCAGCCCCAGCATTTT	CASSETGYSNQPQHF
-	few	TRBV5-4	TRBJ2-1	TGTGCCAGCAGCCCGCCGGGCTCCTACAATGAGCAGTTCTTC	CASSPPGSYNEQFF
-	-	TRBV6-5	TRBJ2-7	TGTGCCAGCAGGGCAAGTCTAGCCTACAATGAGAAGTACTTC	CASRASLAYNEKYF
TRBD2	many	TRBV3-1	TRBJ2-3	TGTGCCAGCAGCCAAGGAGGACTAGCGGGAGAAGATACGCAGTATTTT	CASSQGGLAGEDTQYF
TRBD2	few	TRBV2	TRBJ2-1	TGTGCCAGCAGAGGACTAGCGGGATATATGGAGCAGTTCTTC	CASRGLAGYMEQFF
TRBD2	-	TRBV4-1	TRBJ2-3	TGCGCCAGCAGCCAAGAACTAGCGGGGGTACCTAGCACAGATACCCAGTATTTT	CASSQELAGVPSTDTQYF
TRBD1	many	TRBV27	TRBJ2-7	TGTGCCAGCAGCACCGCGGACAGGGCCTACTACGAGCAGTACTTC	CASSTADRAYYEQYF
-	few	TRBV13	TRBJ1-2	TGTGCCAGCAGCTTACAGACAGGATACTATGGCTACACCTTC	CASSLQTGYYGYTF
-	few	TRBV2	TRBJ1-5	TGTGCCAGCAACCCGACAGCTGGATGGGATCAGCCCCAGCATTTT	CASNPTAGWDQPQHF